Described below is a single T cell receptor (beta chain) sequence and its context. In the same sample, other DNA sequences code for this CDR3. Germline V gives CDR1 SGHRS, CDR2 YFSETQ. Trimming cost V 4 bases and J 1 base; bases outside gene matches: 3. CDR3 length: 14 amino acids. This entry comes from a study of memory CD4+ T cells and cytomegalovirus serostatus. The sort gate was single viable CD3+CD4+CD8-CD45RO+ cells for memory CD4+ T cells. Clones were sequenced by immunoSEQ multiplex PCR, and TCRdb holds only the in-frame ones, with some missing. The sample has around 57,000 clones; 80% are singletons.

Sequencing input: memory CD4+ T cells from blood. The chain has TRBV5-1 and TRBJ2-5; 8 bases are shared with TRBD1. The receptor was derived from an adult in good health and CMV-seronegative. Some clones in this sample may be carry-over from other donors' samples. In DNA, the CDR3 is TGCGCCAGCAGCGTAACAGGGGGCCAAGAGACCCAGTACTTC. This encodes CASSVTGGQETQYF.